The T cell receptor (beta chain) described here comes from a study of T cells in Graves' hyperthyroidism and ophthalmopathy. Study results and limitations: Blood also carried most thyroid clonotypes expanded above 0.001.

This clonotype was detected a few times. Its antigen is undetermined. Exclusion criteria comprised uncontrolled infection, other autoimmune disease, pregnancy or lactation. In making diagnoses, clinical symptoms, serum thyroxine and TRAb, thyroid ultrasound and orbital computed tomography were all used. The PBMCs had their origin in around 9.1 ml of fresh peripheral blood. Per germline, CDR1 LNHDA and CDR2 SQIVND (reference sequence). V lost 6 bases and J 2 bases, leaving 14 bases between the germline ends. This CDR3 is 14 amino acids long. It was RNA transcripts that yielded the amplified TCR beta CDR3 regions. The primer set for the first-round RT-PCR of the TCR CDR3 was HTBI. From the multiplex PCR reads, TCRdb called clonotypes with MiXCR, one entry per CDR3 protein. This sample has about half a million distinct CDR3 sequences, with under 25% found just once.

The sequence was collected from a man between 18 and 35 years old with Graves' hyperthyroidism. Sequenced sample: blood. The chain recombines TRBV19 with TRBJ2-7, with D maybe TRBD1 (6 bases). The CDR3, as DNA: TGTGCCAGTAGCAGGACAGATATTCCCTACGAGCAGTACTTC. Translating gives CASSRTDIPYEQYF.